A selection of T cell receptor beta chains follows, all from one sample in a study of Tregs in tolerant kidney transplant recipients. Libraries were prepared by immunoSEQ multiplex PCR; TCRdb keeps only in-frame clonotypes and omits some of them. The sample shows about 240,000 clones, approximately 84% of them seen only once. Sequenced input: CD4+ T cells from blood. These receptors were taken from a human donor in good health. Each CDR3 is given with its conserved first and last residue. The order of the fields is J gene, D gene, clone size, V gene, CDR3 DNA, CDR3 protein. The D gene is left open where the match is weak. Clone size is given for some rows only: seen once, a few or many times, or a class if the clone is expanded.

>TRBJ1-6|-|-|TRBV6-5
TGTGCCAGCAGTTCCGTATCCTCCTATAATTCACCCCTCCACTTT
CASSSVSSYNSPLHF
>TRBJ2-7|-|-|TRBV6-6
TGTGCCAGCAGTTACAAGACGGGACTGACCTACGAGCAGTACTTC
CASSYKTGLTYEQYF
>TRBJ2-6|-|-|TRBV7-3
TGTGCCAGCAGCTTAACCGGGAACTCTGGGGCCAACGTCCTGACTTTC
CASSLTGNSGANVLTF
>TRBJ1-2|-|few|TRBV7-8
TGTGCCAGCAGCTTAGCCAGAATGGGAGGAGGCTACACCTTC
CASSLARMGGGYTF
>TRBJ2-5|TRBD2|-|TRBV9
TGTGCCAGCAGCGTAGGGATAGCGGGGGAGACCCAGTACTTC
CASSVGIAGETQYF
>TRBJ2-2|-|-|TRBV5-1
TGCGCCAGCAGCTTGGGGTCAGGGAGGAACACCGGGGAGCTGTTTTTT
CASSLGSGRNTGELFF
>TRBJ1-5|-|-|TRBV6-5
TGTGCCAGCAGTCCCAAGGGGGGAGCGGGGCAGCCCCAGCATTTT
CASSPKGGAGQPQHF
>TRBJ2-7|-|-|TRBV20-1
TGCAGTGCCGAACAGGTCTTCGAGCAGTACTTC
CSAEQVFEQYF
>TRBJ2-1|-|-|TRBV2
TGTGCCAGCGGGGGGTCCCCCCTCACGGAGCAGTTCTTC
CASGGSPLTEQFF
>TRBJ2-1|-|-|TRBV19
TGTGCCAGTAGTTCTGAGGGGGTGGCTTACAATGAGCAGTTCTTC
CASSSEGVAYNEQFF
>TRBJ1-1|-|few|TRBV18
TGTGCCAGCTCACCGCGTCAGGGGTATACTGAAGCTTTCTTT
CASSPRQGYTEAFF
>TRBJ2-7|TRBD2|-|TRBV9
TGTGCCAGCAGCGAGACCCCCAGGCGGGGGGCCTACGAGCAGTACTTC
CASSETPRRGAYEQYF
>TRBJ2-2|-|few|TRBV6-5
TGTGCCAGCAGTTACGTTTCAGGGGGGAACGGGGAGCTGTTTTTT
CASSYVSGGNGELFF
>TRBJ1-4|-|-|TRBV9
TGTGCCAGCAGCTCCCGGGGTGGACCCAATGAAAAACTGTTTTTT
CASSSRGGPNEKLFF
>TRBJ2-5|TRBD2|-|TRBV30
TGTGCCTGGAGCCCACTAGCGTGGGAAGAGACCCAGTACTTC
CAWSPLAWEETQYF
>TRBJ2-7|-|-|TRBV20-1
TGCAGTGCTAGCTTGCAATACGAGCAGTACTTC
CSASLQYEQYF
>TRBJ2-2|TRBD1|once|TRBV6-1
TGTGCCAGCAATCACAGGGGAAGAACCGGGGAGCTGTTTTTT
CASNHRGRTGELFF
>TRBJ2-7|TRBD1|-|TRBV6-5
TGTGCCAGCAGTTACTCACCGGGACAGATTTACGAGCAGTACTTC
CASSYSPGQIYEQYF
>TRBJ1-1|-|-|TRBV5-6
TGTGCCAGCAGCTCTCCGATAGAGAACACTGAAGCTTTCTTT
CASSSPIENTEAFF
>TRBJ1-1|TRBD1|-|TRBV13
TGTGCCAGCAGCCCGCGGGACAGGGAGACAAACACTGAAGCTTTCTTT
CASSPRDRETNTEAFF
>TRBJ2-5|TRBD1|-|TRBV6-6
TGTGCCAGCTTCACAGGGGGCGCGGGAGAGACCCAGTACTTC
CASFTGGAGETQYF
>TRBJ2-7|TRBD2|-|TRBV28
TGTGCCAGCAGTTCCCGGTCGGGACTAGGCTACGAGCAGTACTTC
CASSSRSGLGYEQYF
>TRBJ1-5|-|-|TRBV27
TGTGCCAGCAGTCGGGGGAGGGAGTTCAATCAGCCCCAGCATTTT
CASSRGREFNQPQHF
>TRBJ2-1|TRBD2|-|TRBV9
TGTGCCAGCAGTCTAAGCGGGGGACCATACAATGAGCAGTTCTTC
CASSLSGGPYNEQFF
>TRBJ2-5|-|-|TRBV18
TGTGCCAGCTCCCCGACCCGCCAAGAGACCCAGTACTTC
CASSPTRQETQYF
>TRBJ2-5|-|-|TRBV5-1
TGCGCCAGCAGCTTCGTCGGGAGACAAGAGACCCAGTACTTC
CASSFVGRQETQYF
>TRBJ1-2|-|-|TRBV27
TGTGCCAGCAGTTTATCAGGAGACTATGGCTACACCTTC
CASSLSGDYGYTF
>TRBJ2-1|-|-|TRBV18
TGTGCCAGCTCATCAACAGGGTACAATGAGCAGTTCTTC
CASSSTGYNEQFF
>TRBJ1-2|-|-|TRBV5-1
TGCGCCAGCAGCTTGGGCCCCGGAATTAACTATGGCTACACCTTC
CASSLGPGINYGYTF
>TRBJ1-2|TRBD1|-|TRBV6-5
TGTGCCAGCAAAAGTGACAGGGTCGGTGGCTACACCTTC
CASKSDRVGGYTF
>TRBJ2-5|-|-|TRBV7-3
TGTGCCAGCAGCTTAACGTCAGGGACCGGTGGAGAGACCCAGTACTTC
CASSLTSGTGGETQYF
>TRBJ2-7|-|-|TRBV6-6
TGTGCCAGCAGGTCAGGGGGGCGGTCCTACGAGCAGTACTTC
CASRSGGRSYEQYF
>TRBJ1-5|TRBD1|-|TRBV5-6
TGTGCCAGCAGCTCCCGGGACAGGGTTCAGCCCCAGCATTTT
CASSSRDRVQPQHF
>TRBJ1-1|-|once|TRBV5-1
TGCGCCAGCAGCTTAAATGGACGGATTAACACTGAAGCTTTCTTT
CASSLNGRINTEAFF
>TRBJ2-7|TRBD2|-|TRBV9
TGTGCCAGCAGTATAGCGGGAGGGCCGATTTCTTACTACGAGCAGTACTTC
CASSIAGGPISYYEQYF
>TRBJ1-5|-|-|TRBV7-7
TGTGCTAGCAGCCCAGGGGTTGAACAGCCCCAGCATTTT
CASSPGVEQPQHF
>TRBJ1-5|TRBD1|once|TRBV19
TGTGCCAGTAGTATCCACAGGGGGCAAAGCAATCAGCCCCAGCATTTT
CASSIHRGQSNQPQHF
>TRBJ2-7|TRBD2|-|TRBV7-8
TGTGCCAGCAGCTTAGTAAGGCCGGGAGGAACCTACGAGCAGTACTTC
CASSLVRPGGTYEQYF
>TRBJ2-2|TRBD2|-|TRBV7-9
TGTGCCAGCAGCCCGGGACTACTAAACACCGGGGAGCTGTTTTTT
CASSPGLLNTGELFF
>TRBJ1-4|TRBD1|-|TRBV18
TGTGCCAGCTCACCCGGACAGGAGGAAAAACTGTTTTTT
CASSPGQEEKLFF
>TRBJ2-5|-|once|TRBV7-7
TGTGCCAGCAGCTTAGGATCACAACTCCGGGAGACCCAGTACTTC
CASSLGSQLRETQYF
>TRBJ2-5|-|-|TRBV18
TGTGCCAGCTCACCCTCGGTCACCCAGGGGGAGACCCAGTACTTC
CASSPSVTQGETQYF
>TRBJ2-1|-|-|TRBV2
TGTGCCAGCAGTGATGAGGCGGAGCAGTTCTTC
CASSDEAEQFF
>TRBJ2-7|TRBD1|-|TRBV5-4
TGTGCCAGCAGCTCCCGGGACAGGGCTACCTACGAGCAGTACTTC
CASSSRDRATYEQYF
>TRBJ2-7|-|few|TRBV15
TGTGCCACCAGCAGAGACCGAACGGGCTACGAGCAGTACTTC
CATSRDRTGYEQYF
>TRBJ2-3|-|-|TRBV6-6
TGTGCCAGCAGTTACCCGACCTTCACAGATACGCAGTATTTT
CASSYPTFTDTQYF
>TRBJ2-3|TRBD2|-|TRBV19
TGTGCCAGTAGTGGGGGGACTAGCCTGGAGTACACAGATACGCAGTATTTT
CASSGGTSLEYTDTQYF
>TRBJ2-7|-|-|TRBV10-2
TGCGCCAGCAGGACAACCGGGACCTCCTACGAGCAGTACTTC
CASRTTGTSYEQYF
>TRBJ2-7|-|-|TRBV7-2
TGTGCCAGCAGCTTAGATGGCCGAGCCTACGAGCAGTACTTC
CASSLDGRAYEQYF
>TRBJ2-1|-|-|TRBV21-1
TGTGCCAGCAGCAATACGGGACAGGGGGCCAATGAGCAGTTCTTC
CASSNTGQGANEQFF
>TRBJ1-5|TRBD1|-|TRBV11-2
TGTGCCAGCAGCTTATACCCGGGACAGGAGAGCAATCAGCCCCAGCATTTT
CASSLYPGQESNQPQHF
>TRBJ1-3|-|few|TRBV2
TGTGCCAGCAGCGGAACAGGGATCGGAAACACCATATATTTT
CASSGTGIGNTIYF
>TRBJ2-3|-|-|TRBV19
TGTGCCAGTAGTATGGGGTACAGTTCCTCAGATACGCAGTATTTT
CASSMGYSSSDTQYF